This T cell receptor (beta chain) was identified in a study of T cell responses to AZD1222 COVID-19 vaccine. Background on the study: Pooled in the analysis were second doses at about 4 or about 12 weeks.

The CDR3 has 16 residues. Trimming stripped 7 bases from V and 5 bases from J, with 21 bases between. Germline CDR1 MDHEN, CDR2 SYDVKM. Study-level points and caveats: Nearly half of unique spike-specific TCRs reportedly avoided B.1.351 and B.1.1.7 mutated regions. White British people made up most donors, females outnumbered males, and clonal diversity was possibly underestimated.

TCRdb's table, derived via immunoSEQ multiplex PCR, lists solely in-frame clones and lacks some. The data contain some 130,000 clones, 80% to 90% of them singletons. Notes on this clone: Its antigen is currently unknown.

This TCR was sampled from an adult in good health. The chain has TRBV28 and TRBJ1-5; TRBD1 is a possible D gene (5 bases). Sample: peripheral blood, taken on day 0 of AZD1222 vaccination. CDR3 region: CASTDTGGGGDQPQHF. In DNA, the CDR3 is TGTGCCAGCACCGACACTGGGGGAGGCGGAGATCAGCCCCAGCATTTT.